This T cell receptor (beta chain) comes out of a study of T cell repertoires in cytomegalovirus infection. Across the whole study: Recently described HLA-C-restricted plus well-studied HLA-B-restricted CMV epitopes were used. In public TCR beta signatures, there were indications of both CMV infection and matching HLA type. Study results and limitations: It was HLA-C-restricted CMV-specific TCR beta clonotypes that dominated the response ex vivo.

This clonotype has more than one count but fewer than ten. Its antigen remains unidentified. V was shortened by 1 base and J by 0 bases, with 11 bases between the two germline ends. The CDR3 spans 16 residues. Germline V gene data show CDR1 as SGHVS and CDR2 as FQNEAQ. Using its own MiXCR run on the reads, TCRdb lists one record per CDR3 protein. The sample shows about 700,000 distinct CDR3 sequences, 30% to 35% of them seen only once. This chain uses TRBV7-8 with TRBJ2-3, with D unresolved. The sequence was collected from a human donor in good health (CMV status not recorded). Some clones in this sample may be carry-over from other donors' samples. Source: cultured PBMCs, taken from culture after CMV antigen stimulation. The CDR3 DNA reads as TGTGCCAGCAGCTTAGAGGTGCGACGGAGCACAGATACGCAGTATTTT. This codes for CASSLEVRRSTDTQYF.